The entry below gives a single TCR beta chain sequence along with its context. Trimming removed 2 bases at V and 3 bases at J, with 7 bases between. The CDR3 has 13 residues. The germline V gene has CDR1 MNHEY and CDR2 SVGAGI. The source of the sample is a study of blood T cell repertoires in COVID-19. Study overall: The cDNA or gDNA used as material had been derived from T cells, B-cell-depleted T cells, or PBMCs.

Under the authors' procedure: Amplifying reference gene primers gave estimates of nucleated cell counts. The assay was immunoSEQ multiplex PCR, and TCRdb's table has in-frame clones only and misses some. D and trimming were read from the DNA, whereas the V and J calls and clone size are those reported in that table. The table lists some 70,000 clones, approximately 86% of them singletons. The sequenced sample consisted of peripheral blood. The receptor comes from a middle-aged man with COVID-19, enrolled during active disease. The chain joins TRBV6-5 to TRBJ1-1; D call uncertain. CDR3 DNA: TGTGCCAGCAGTTACAACCGGGACACTGAAGCTTTCTTT. This sequence encodes CASSYNRDTEAFF.